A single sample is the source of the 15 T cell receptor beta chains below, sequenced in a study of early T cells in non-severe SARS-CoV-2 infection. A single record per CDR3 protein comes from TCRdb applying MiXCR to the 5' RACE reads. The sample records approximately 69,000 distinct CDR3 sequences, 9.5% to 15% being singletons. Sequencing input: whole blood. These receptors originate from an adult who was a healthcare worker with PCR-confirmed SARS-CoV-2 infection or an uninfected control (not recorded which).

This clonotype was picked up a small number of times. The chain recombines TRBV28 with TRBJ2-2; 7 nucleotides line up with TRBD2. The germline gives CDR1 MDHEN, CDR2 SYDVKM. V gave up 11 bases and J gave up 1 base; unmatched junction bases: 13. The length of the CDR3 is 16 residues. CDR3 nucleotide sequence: TGTGCCTGCGGGGGTCCCCTCTTTATGAACACCGGGGAGCTGTTTTTT. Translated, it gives CACGGPLFMNTGELFF.

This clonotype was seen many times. The CDR3 coding sequence is TGTGCCAGCAGTTTAACGGTTCGGCTAGCGGGAGAGGATGAGCAGTTCTTC. Protein sequence: CASSLTVRLAGEDEQFF. V usage is TRBV27 and J usage is TRBJ2-1; 10 positions match TRBD2. The CDR3 has 17 amino acids. The V segment lost 2 bases and the J segment 8 bases; nucleotides outside the gene matches: 12. Per germline, CDR1 MNHEY and CDR2 SMNVEV (reference sequence).

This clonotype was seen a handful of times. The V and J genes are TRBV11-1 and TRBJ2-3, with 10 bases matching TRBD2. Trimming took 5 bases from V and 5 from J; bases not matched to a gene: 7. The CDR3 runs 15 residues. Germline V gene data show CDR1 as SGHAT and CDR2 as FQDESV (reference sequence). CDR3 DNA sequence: TGTGCCAGCAGCCCTGGTCTAGCGGGAGTAGATACGCAGTATTTT. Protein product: CASSPGLAGVDTQYF. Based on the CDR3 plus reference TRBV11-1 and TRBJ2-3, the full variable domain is EAEVAQSPRYKITEKSQAVAFWCDPISGHATLYWYRQILGQGPELLVQFQDESVVDDSQLPKDRFSAERLKGVDSTLKIQPAELGDSAMYLCASSPGLAGVDTQYFGPGTRLTVL.

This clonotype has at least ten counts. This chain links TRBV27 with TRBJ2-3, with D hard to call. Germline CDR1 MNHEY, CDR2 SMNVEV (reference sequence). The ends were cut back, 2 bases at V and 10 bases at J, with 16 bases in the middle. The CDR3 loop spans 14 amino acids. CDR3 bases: TGTGCCAGCAGTTTAGAAGTAAGGGCACCCTCGCAGTATTTT. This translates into CASSLEVRAPSQYF.

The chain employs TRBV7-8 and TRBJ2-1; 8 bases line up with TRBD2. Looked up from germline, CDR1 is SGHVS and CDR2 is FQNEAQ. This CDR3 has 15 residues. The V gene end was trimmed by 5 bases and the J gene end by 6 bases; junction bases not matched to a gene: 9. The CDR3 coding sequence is TGTGCCAGCAGCCCCCAGCGGGAGTGGGCCAATGAGCAGTTCTTC. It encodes CASSPQREWANEQFF.

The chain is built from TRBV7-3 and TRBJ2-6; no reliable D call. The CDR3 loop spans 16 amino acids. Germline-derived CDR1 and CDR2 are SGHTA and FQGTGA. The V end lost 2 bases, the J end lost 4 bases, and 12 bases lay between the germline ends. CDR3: CASSLAAGSGANVLTF. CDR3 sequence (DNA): TGTGCCAGCAGCTTAGCGGCCGGGTCAGGGGCCAACGTCCTGACTTTC.

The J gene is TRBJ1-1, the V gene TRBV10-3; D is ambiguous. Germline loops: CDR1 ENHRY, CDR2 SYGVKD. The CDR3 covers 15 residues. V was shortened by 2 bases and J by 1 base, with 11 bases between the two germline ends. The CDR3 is CAISEGAGENTEAFF. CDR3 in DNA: TGTGCCATCAGTGAGGGCGCCGGCGAGAACACTGAAGCTTTCTTT.

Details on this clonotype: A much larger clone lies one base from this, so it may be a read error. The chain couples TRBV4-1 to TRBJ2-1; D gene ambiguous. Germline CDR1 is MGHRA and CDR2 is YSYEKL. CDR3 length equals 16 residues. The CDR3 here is CARSQVDLGFYNEQFF. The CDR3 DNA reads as TGCGCCCGCAGCCAAGTGGACCTAGGTTTCTACAATGAGCAGTTCTTC.

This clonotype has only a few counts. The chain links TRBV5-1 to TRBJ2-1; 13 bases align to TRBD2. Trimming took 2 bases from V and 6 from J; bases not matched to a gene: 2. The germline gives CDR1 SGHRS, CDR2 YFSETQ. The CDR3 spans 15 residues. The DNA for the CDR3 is TGCGCCAGCAGCTTACTAGCGGGAGGGGCCAATGAGCAGTTCTTC. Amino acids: CASSLLAGGANEQFF. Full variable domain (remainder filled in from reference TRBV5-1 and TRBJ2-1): KAGVTQTPRYLIKTRGQQVTLSCSPISGHRSVSWYQQTPGQGLQFLFEYFSETQRNKGNFPGRFSGRQFSNSRSEMNVSTLELGDSALYLCASSLLAGGANEQFFGPGTRLTVL.

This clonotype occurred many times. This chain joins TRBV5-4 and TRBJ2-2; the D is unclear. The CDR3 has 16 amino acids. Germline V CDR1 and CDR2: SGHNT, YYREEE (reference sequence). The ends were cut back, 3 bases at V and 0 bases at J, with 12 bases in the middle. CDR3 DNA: TGTGCCAGCAGCTCCCGAATTAGCACGAACACCGGGGAGCTGTTTTTT. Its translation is CASSSRISTNTGELFF.

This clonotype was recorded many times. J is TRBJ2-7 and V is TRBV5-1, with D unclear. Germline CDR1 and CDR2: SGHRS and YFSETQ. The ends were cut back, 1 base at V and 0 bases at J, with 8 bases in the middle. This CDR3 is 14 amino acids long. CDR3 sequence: CASSLQLASYEQYF. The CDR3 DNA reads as TGCGCCAGCAGCTTGCAACTGGCCTCCTACGAGCAGTACTTC.

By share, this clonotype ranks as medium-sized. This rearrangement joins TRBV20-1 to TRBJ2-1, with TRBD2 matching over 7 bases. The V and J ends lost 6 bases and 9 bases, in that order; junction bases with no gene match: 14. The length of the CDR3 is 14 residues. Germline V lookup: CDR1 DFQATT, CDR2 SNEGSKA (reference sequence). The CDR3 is CSARTSGGSSEQFF. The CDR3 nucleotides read TGCAGTGCGAGGACTAGTGGGGGGTCGAGTGAGCAGTTCTTC.

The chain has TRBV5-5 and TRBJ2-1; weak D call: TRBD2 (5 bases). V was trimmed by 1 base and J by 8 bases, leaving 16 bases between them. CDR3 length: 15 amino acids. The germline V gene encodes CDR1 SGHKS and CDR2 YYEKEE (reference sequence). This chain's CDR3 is CASSLTRTSPHEQFF. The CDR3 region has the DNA TGTGCCAGCAGCTTGACTAGGACCAGCCCTCATGAGCAGTTCTTC. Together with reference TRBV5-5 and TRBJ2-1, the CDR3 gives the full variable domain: DAGVTQSPTHLIKTRGQQVTLRCSPISGHKSVSWYQQVLGQGPQFIFQYYEKEERGRGNFPDRFSARQFPNYSSELNVNALLLGDSALYLCASSLTRTSPHEQFFGPGTRLTVL.

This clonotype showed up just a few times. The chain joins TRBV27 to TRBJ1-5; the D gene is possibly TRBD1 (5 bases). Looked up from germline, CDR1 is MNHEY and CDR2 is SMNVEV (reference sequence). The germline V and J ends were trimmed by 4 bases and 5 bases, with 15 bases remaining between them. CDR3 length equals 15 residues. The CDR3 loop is CASSSTDRAYQPQHF. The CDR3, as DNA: TGTGCCAGCAGTTCGACCGACAGAGCATATCAGCCCCAGCATTTT.

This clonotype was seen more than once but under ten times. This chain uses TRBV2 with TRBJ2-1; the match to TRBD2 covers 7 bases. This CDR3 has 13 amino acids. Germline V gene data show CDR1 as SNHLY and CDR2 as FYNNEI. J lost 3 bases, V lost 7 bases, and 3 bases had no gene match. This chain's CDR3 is CASTRTSYNEQFF. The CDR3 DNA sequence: TGTGCCAGCACCCGGACTAGCTACAATGAGCAGTTCTTC.